This TCR beta chain was sequenced during a study of immune evolution from preneoplasia to lung adenocarcinoma. Here immunoSEQ multiplex PCR was the method, and the copy in TCRdb shows in-frame clones only, minus some. The sample has 3,600 or so clones, around four fifths seen once; the top ten hold around 13%. Specimen: FFPE adjacent normal lung tissue. This TCR derives from a person aged 65 to 85 with lung adenocarcinoma.

In DNA, the CDR3 is TGTGCCATCAGTACACAGGGGGCTCAGCCCCAGCATTTT. This translates into CAISTQGAQPQHF. The chain couples TRBV10-3 to TRBJ1-5; 9 bases line up with TRBD1. This CDR3 has 13 amino acids. Unmatched junction bases numbered 2, after V lost 5 bases and J lost 6 bases. The germline CDR1 and CDR2 sequences are ENHRY and SYGVKD.